This T cell receptor (beta chain) appears in the sequencing data of a study of human T cells and chemical hapten exposure. Study in general: Throughout the approximately 25-week study, diphenylcyclopropenone was applied weekly to the patients' scalps.

Points from the study as a whole: DPC sensitization did not alter TCRs above 1 in 1000 frequency.

Time point given: pre-sensitization, week 0. The treatment here: therapeutic diphenylcyclopropenone sensitization with weekly scalp DPC. The CDR3 totals 16 residues. CDR1 and CDR2 from the germline V gene are LGHNA and YSLEER. V lost 0 bases and J 3 bases, leaving 15 bases between the germline ends. TCRdb reprocessed the RACE reads with MiXCR, giving one entry per CDR3 protein. The repertoire holds some 70,000 distinct CDR3 sequences, roughly 9.7% seen once, with 4% to 6% in the top ten. This clonotype was counted many times. Its antigen remains unidentified. Sequenced material: whole blood, taken in connection with sensitization to the hapten diphenylcyclopropenone (DPC). The chain is built from TRBV4-3 and TRBJ2-7; a possible D gene is TRBD2 (5 bases). The source of this sequence is a woman between 45 and 65 years old with alopecia areata. Some clones in this sample may be carry-over from other donors' samples. The CDR3 loop reads CASSQDMDLRIYEQYF. CDR3 DNA: TGCGCCAGCAGCCAAGATATGGACTTACGAATCTACGAGCAGTACTTC.